This TCR beta chain was captured by sequencing in a study of shared clonotypes between healthy human individuals. The authors divided CD4+ cells into CD45RA+ naive and CD45RA-negative memory subsets. Sorted-subset replicate PCR reactions contained roughly 200 ng DNA, corresponding to about 30,000 T cell genomes. The repertoire was sequenced with immunoSEQ multiplex PCR; TCRdb's copy has only in-frame clones and lacks some. The table includes around 2,000,000 clones, over 85% detected once. V lost 2 bases to trimming and J lost 3 bases; unmatched junction nucleotides: 6. Germline V gives CDR1 SGHRS, CDR2 YFSETQ. The CDR3 covers 15 residues.

The V call is TRBV5-1, the J call TRBJ2-5; TRBD2 matches 8 bases. The sequence was collected from a man between 18 and 29 years old in good health. The sequenced sample was naive CD4+ T cells sorted from blood. Documented subset: CD45RA+ positively selected. CDR3 loop: CASSLNGGAEETQYF. CDR3 coding DNA: TGCGCCAGCAGCTTAAACGGGGGGGCCGAAGAGACCCAGTACTTC.